This T cell receptor beta chain was retrieved from a study of OX40 agonist ivuxolimab in advanced cancers. Study conclusions and caveats: Clonal expansion from baseline to week 6 occurred in both CD4+ and CD8+ T cells. In a subset of nonresponders, normalized T-cell clonal expansion was also low.

Measured with immunoSEQ multiplex PCR; TCRdb has only the in-frame clones, and not every one. Of tens of thousands of clones in the sample, roughly 88% were seen once. A word on this clone: The antigen is not known.

Between the trimmed V and J ends, which lost 0 bases and 3 bases, there was a span of 10 bases. The CDR3 consists of 15 residues. Germline CDR1 is SGDLS and CDR2 is YYNGEE. V usage is TRBV9 and J usage is TRBJ2-1; D might be TRBD2 (5 bases). The sample here was CD4+ or CD8+ T cells sorted from blood, taken in a trial of the OX40 agonist ivuxolimab. The receptor comes from an adult with an advanced solid tumor such as melanoma, head and neck, liver or kidney cancer. As DNA, the CDR3 is TGTGCCAGCAGCGTAGCGGGGTCAATCTACAATGAGCAGTTCTTC. As protein: CASSVAGSIYNEQFF.